This is a list of T cell receptor beta chains from one sample in a study of cytomegalovirus exposure and HLA in healthy donors. Data came from immunoSEQ multiplex PCR; TCRdb stores just in-frame clones and leaves some out. Of 230,000 or so clones listed, 80% to 95% are singletons. The sample was PBMCs. These receptors were obtained from a girl aged 2-10 years in good health and CMV-seronegative. Each CDR3 is given with its conserved first and last residue. The D gene is left open where the match is weak. Only some rows state a clone size, as once, few, many or a class for expanded clones.

CSVDGGTGGGGYGYEQYF,TGCAGCGTTGACGGCGGGACAGGGGGCGGAGGTTATGGGTACGAGCAGTACTTC,TRBV29-1,.,TRBD1,TRBJ2-7
CAWTTTADTQYF,TGTGCCTGGACCACCACGGCAGATACGCAGTATTTT,TRBV30,.,.,TRBJ2-3
CASSFSAGGHNEQFF,TGTGCCAGCAGTTTCTCAGCGGGGGGCCACAATGAGCAGTTCTTC,TRBV27,.,TRBD2,TRBJ2-1
CASSSRGTDTQYF,TGTGCCAGCAGCTCCAGAGGTACAGATACGCAGTATTTT,TRBV5-4,.,.,TRBJ2-3
CASSESTSADTQYF,TGCGCCAGCAGTGAGTCGACTAGCGCGGATACGCAGTATTTT,TRBV10-1,.,TRBD2,TRBJ2-3
CASSPHTSFHNEQFF,TGTGCCAGCAGCCCGCACACTAGCTTCCACAATGAGCAGTTCTTC,TRBV9,.,.,TRBJ2-1
CASSDRGGPYEQYF,TGTGCCAGCAGTGATCGGGGGGGCCCCTACGAGCAGTACTTC,TRBV6-1,.,TRBD2,TRBJ2-7
CASLLEGSPLHF,TGTGCCAGCCTGCTAGAGGGTTCACCCCTCCACTTT,TRBV6-6,few,.,TRBJ1-6
CASSLDGLAVETQYF,TGCGCCAGCAGCTTGGATGGACTAGCGGTCGAGACCCAGTACTTC,TRBV5-1,.,TRBD2,TRBJ2-5
CASSQTDRDSNYGYTF,TGCGCCAGCAGTCAAACCGATCGGGACAGTAACTATGGCTACACCTTC,TRBV23-1,few,TRBD1,TRBJ1-2
CASSATGGNQPQHF,TGTGCCAGCAGTGCTACAGGGGGCAATCAGCCCCAGCATTTT,TRBV6-1,.,TRBD1,TRBJ1-5
CASSPGLAGGGLSYEQYF,TGTGCCAGCAGCCCGGGACTAGCGGGAGGGGGCCTGTCCTACGAGCAGTACTTC,TRBV7-9,.,TRBD2,TRBJ2-7
CASSTEDIPNTEAFF,TGTGCCAGCAGCACTGAGGACATCCCGAACACTGAAGCTTTCTTT,TRBV9,.,.,TRBJ1-1
CSATSTDTQYF,TGCAGTGCTACTAGCACAGATACGCAGTATTTT,TRBV20-1,.,.,TRBJ2-3
CASEPPGQGIYNEQFF,TGTGCCAGCGAGCCCCCGGGACAGGGTATTTACAATGAGCAGTTCTTC,TRBV9,.,TRBD1,TRBJ2-1
CASSSGGDKLFF,TGTGCCAGCAGCTCCGGGGGAGATAAACTGTTTTTT,TRBV7-6,.,.,TRBJ1-4
CASSLVAGTGLWGYEQYF,TGTGCCAGCAGCTTAGTCGCGGGGACAGGTCTATGGGGCTACGAGCAGTACTTC,TRBV11-2,.,TRBD1,TRBJ2-7
CARSLGPRATNEKLFF,TGTGCCAGAAGCTTGGGGCCTCGGGCAACTAATGAAAAACTGTTTTTT,TRBV5-3,.,.,TRBJ1-4
CSSSPGRGGDEQFF,TGTTCCAGCAGTCCAGGGAGGGGTGGGGATGAGCAGTTCTTC,TRBV7-9,.,TRBD2,TRBJ2-1
CASSYSGQYTGELFF,TGTGCCAGCAGTTACTCGGGGCAGTACACCGGGGAGCTGTTTTTT,TRBV6-5,once,.,TRBJ2-2
CASRGFSAMNTEAFF,TGTGCCAGCCGAGGGTTCTCAGCCATGAACACTGAAGCTTTCTTT,TRBV11-2,.,.,TRBJ1-1
CASTFVGATYEQYF,TGTGCCAGCACGTTCGTAGGGGCGACTTACGAGCAGTACTTC,TRBV6-6,.,.,TRBJ2-7
CASSQPTLGHEQFF,TGTGCCAGCAGCCAACCCACCTTGGGGCATGAGCAGTTCTTC,TRBV7-9,once,.,TRBJ2-1
CASRINRDRTEGYTF,TGTGCCAGCAGGATCAACCGGGACAGGACGGAAGGCTACACCTTC,TRBV6-5,.,TRBD1,TRBJ1-2
CASRASSGGANTGELFF,TGCGCCAGCCGCGCGTCGTCGGGGGGGGCTAACACCGGGGAGCTGTTTTTT,TRBV4-1,.,TRBD2,TRBJ2-2
CASSKGVSTEAFF,TGTGCCAGCAGCAAGGGGGTGAGCACTGAAGCTTTCTTT,TRBV6-5,.,.,TRBJ1-1
CASSYLTQKNSPLHF,TGTGCCAGCAGTTACTTAACCCAGAAAAATTCACCCCTCCACTTT,TRBV6-5,.,.,TRBJ1-6
CASSLKGVSYEQYF,TGTGCCAGCAGCCTGAAAGGGGTCTCCTACGAGCAGTACTTC,TRBV14,.,.,TRBJ2-7
CASSFGTSGSDEQFF,TGTGCCAGCAGTTTCGGGACTAGCGGGAGCGATGAGCAGTTCTTC,TRBV6-5,.,TRBD2,TRBJ2-1
CASSGPGLGEQFF,TGTGCCAGCTCAGGGCCGGGTTTGGGTGAGCAGTTCTTC,TRBV19,.,.,TRBJ2-1
CASAIAGPNEQFF,TGTGCCAGCGCCATCGCGGGTCCTAATGAGCAGTTCTTC,TRBV5-6,.,.,TRBJ2-1
CASSDTAGTHNEQFF,TGTGCCAGCAGTGACACGGCCGGGACTCACAATGAGCAGTTCTTC,TRBV6-4,.,.,TRBJ2-1
CASSEGASSYEQYF,TGTGCCAGCAGTGAAGGGGCGAGCTCCTACGAGCAGTACTTC,TRBV2,.,.,TRBJ2-7
CASGTKEGYGYTF,TGCGCCAGCGGGACAAAAGAGGGCTATGGCTACACCTTC,TRBV10-2,.,.,TRBJ1-2
CASKGALSEKLFF,TGTGCCAGCAAGGGGGCCCTTAGCGAAAAACTGTTTTTT,TRBV25-1,.,TRBD1,TRBJ1-4
CASSVAPGVGTDTQYF,TGTGCCAGCAGCGTAGCTCCGGGAGTGGGCACAGATACGCAGTATTTT,TRBV9,.,.,TRBJ2-3
CASSHTGPGANVLTF,TGTGCCAGCAGTCACACAGGGCCTGGGGCCAACGTCCTGACTTTC,TRBV6-1,.,.,TRBJ2-6
CASSPQYGTEAFF,TGTGCCAGCAGCCCCCAGTATGGCACTGAAGCTTTCTTT,TRBV7-6,.,.,TRBJ1-1
CASSSATQGSSNSPLHF,TGTGCCAGCAGCTCCGCAACACAGGGGAGTAGCAATTCACCCCTCCACTTT,TRBV14,.,TRBD1,TRBJ1-6
CASILDYEQYF,TGTGCCAGCATACTTGACTACGAGCAGTACTTC,TRBV2,.,.,TRBJ2-7
CASSDAAGPTDTQYF,TGTGCCAGCAGTGACGCGGCGGGACCCACAGATACGCAGTATTTT,TRBV6-1,once,.,TRBJ2-3
CASSQDTSGGGGETQYF,TGTGCCAGCAGCCAAGATACTAGCGGAGGGGGCGGAGAGACCCAGTACTTC,TRBV4-2,once,.,TRBJ2-5
CASSKPGLAIQETQYF,TGCGCCAGCAGCAAACCGGGACTAGCTATCCAAGAGACCCAGTACTTC,TRBV4-1,.,TRBD2,TRBJ2-5
CASTRAGTDNSPLHF,TGTGCCAGCACCAGGGCCGGGACAGACAATTCACCCCTCCACTTT,TRBV7-9,once,TRBD1,TRBJ1-6
CASSLAKTSGRVNEQFF,TGCGCCAGCAGCTTGGCCAAGACTAGCGGGAGGGTCAATGAGCAGTTCTTC,TRBV5-1,.,TRBD2,TRBJ2-1
CASSLRRGIPITYEQYF,TGTGCCAGCAGTTTAAGGCGGGGAATTCCCATAACCTACGAGCAGTACTTC,TRBV27,.,.,TRBJ2-7
CASSATGVSLENEQFF,TGTGCCAGCAGCGCCACAGGCGTTAGTCTTGAAAATGAGCAGTTCTTC,TRBV2,.,.,TRBJ2-1
CASSLWGEETQYF,TGCGCCAGCAGCTTGTGGGGGGAAGAGACCCAGTACTTC,TRBV5-1,.,.,TRBJ2-5
CASSSQGNNSPLHF,TGTGCCAGCAGCTCCCAGGGAAATAATTCACCCCTCCACTTT,TRBV7-3,.,.,TRBJ1-6
CASSTGTGVDQPQHF,TGTGCCAGCAGCACCGGGACAGGGGTAGATCAGCCCCAGCATTTT,TRBV6-5,.,TRBD1,TRBJ1-5
CASSPESSYEQYF,TGTGCCAGCAGCCCCGAGAGCTCCTACGAGCAGTACTTC,TRBV6-5,.,.,TRBJ2-7
CASSLYPGQRYNEQFF,TGCGCCAGCAGCCTCTATCCGGGACAGCGATACAATGAGCAGTTCTTC,TRBV4-1,.,TRBD1,TRBJ2-1
CASSLEKGALAGYGYTF,TGTGCCAGCAGTTTAGAGAAGGGGGCCCTAGCGGGCTATGGCTACACCTTC,TRBV28,.,TRBD1,TRBJ1-2
CASSGIPKGQAYEQYF,TGTGCCAGCAGCGGGATACCCAAGGGACAGGCGTACGAGCAGTACTTC,TRBV5-5,.,TRBD1,TRBJ2-7
CASSLAEAAGGTDTQYF,TGTGCCAGCAGCTTGGCTGAAGCAGCAGGGGGGACAGATACGCAGTATTTT,TRBV5-4,.,.,TRBJ2-3
CATSGSGTGKTEAFF,TGTGCCACCAGCGGATCCGGGACAGGGAAAACTGAAGCTTTCTTT,TRBV15,.,TRBD1,TRBJ1-1
CASSYLMTETNYGYTF,TGTGCCAGCAGCTATCTTATGACAGAGACTAACTATGGCTACACCTTC,TRBV7-9,.,.,TRBJ1-2
CASSPRGANNEQFF,TGTGCCAGCAGCCCCCGGGGGGCAAACAATGAGCAGTTCTTC,TRBV28,.,.,TRBJ2-1